This T cell receptor beta chain was captured in a study of CD8 T cells in Susac syndrome (dated by TCRdb to between 2019 and 2020). Describing the broader study: The study used repertoire sequencing to test whether antigen drove CD8+ T cell activation and differentiation in Susac syndrome.

Note on this clonotype: The antigen it recognizes is unknown. No much larger clonotype is one base removed from it; base qualities were not supplied.

RNA was extracted using the RNeasy kit, and about 0.45 to 1 ug of the RNA was reverse transcribed with random hexamers. The immunoSEQ multiplex PCR assay, which covers 54 Vbeta and 13 Jbeta segments, was used to amplify TCR beta CDR3 regions. PCR amplification bias was corrected using a synthetic template baseline for primer optimization and computational correction. In the source study's methods: Only productive sequences were kept, with reads annotated to V, D and J genes according to IMGT and analyzed in immunoSEQ Analyzer. Clonality was computed as one minus Shannon entropy normalized by log2 of the number of productive unique sequences. For each patient and control, public and private clones were evaluated within the 100 most prevalent clones. Clones were defined as Susac-specific if absent from the healthy and MS cohorts, from more than 900 published viral clones and from other ImmuneACCESS disease sequences. TCRdb applied fastp at Q25 and MiXCR to the public reads, then kept only in-frame beta chains. CDR3 protein duplicates are merged, each entry listing the most common genes and DNA. The V and J calls follow TCRdb's processing rather than the paper's. The sample table holds 150,000 to 200,000 distinct CDR3 sequences, of which approximately 96% were seen once. Of the sample, around 0.15% falls within the top ten clones.

Findings and caveats that apply to the study as a whole: The number of individuals in the TCR sequencing and HLA analysis was acknowledged as relatively small.

High-throughput TCR beta sequencing profiled peripheral blood CD8+ and CD4+ T cells from healthy donors, Susac syndrome patients and multiple sclerosis patients. Healthy donors were age- and sex-matched controls. Bulk CD8+ and CD4+ T cells were purified by magnetic negative isolation, while CD8+ TEMRA cells were enriched using FACS. Blood was drawn into EDTA tubes, processed within 24 hours, and PBMCs were isolated by density gradient centrifugation. PBMCs intended for TCR sequencing were cryopreserved in liquid nitrogen and thawed later in a water bath at 37 degrees C. The sorted or isolated CD4+, CD8+ and CD8+ TEMRA cells reached a purity of at least 90%. Trimming costs V 5 bases and J 8 bases, and their ends lie 9 bases apart. The CDR3 sequence holds 11 residues, the cysteine and phenylalanine included. Of the read, only the CDR3 DNA is kept; its 33 bases are in frame from base 1. CDR1 and CDR2 are drawn from the germline V gene (reference sequence): GTSNPN, SVGIG.

The sequence was collected from a human donor in good health. In this chain, TRBV30 is recombined with TRBJ2-2; the D gene is perhaps TRBD2, from 5 matching bases. The sample was CD4+ T cells from PBMCs. The DNA is TGTGCCTGGGGGAGATCGGGGGAGCTGTTTTTT. It encodes CAWGRSGELFF.